These T cell receptor beta chains were read from a single sample in a study of breast tumors, draining lymph nodes, adjacent tissues. TCRdb redid the calling of the multiplex PCR reads with MiXCR, one entry per CDR3 protein. The data show about 170,000 distinct CDR3 sequences, more than 25% seen once. The material sequenced was axillary lymph node tissue. The receptors derive from a female donor with breast cancer. Some clones in this sample may be carry-over from other donors' samples. The CDR3 runs from the conserved cysteine through the conserved F or W. A D gene is named only where the DNA matches it firmly. Expanded clones get a size class; other rows say once, few or many, or leave the size out.

v_call	j_call	d_call	clone_size	cdr3_nt	cdr3_aa
TRBV6-1	TRBJ2-3	.	many	TGTGCCAGCACCCTGGGGTCTAGCAGTTCTAGCACAGATACGCAGTATTTT	CASTLGSSSSSTDTQYF
TRBV5-1	TRBJ2-1	TRBD1	few	TGCGCCAGCAGCTCTAATTCCGGGACAGGGTCAAGTGAGCAGTTCTTC	CASSSNSGTGSSEQFF
TRBV6-4	TRBJ1-5	.	many	TGTGCCAGCAGTGGGGCCCCACAGCCCCAGCATTTT	CASSGAPQPQHF
TRBV2	TRBJ1-6	.	.	TGTGCCAGCAGTGAACAACAGGGAATCAAATCACCCCTCCACTTT	CASSEQQGIKSPLHF
TRBV19	TRBJ1-6	.	many	TGTGCCAGTAGCCCCGGTGGACAGCCACGTGACTTT	CASSPGGQPRDF
TRBV2	TRBJ2-6	.	once	TGTGCCAGCAGTGAAACGGGGGAATTGAACACTGAAGCTTTC	CASSETGELNTEAF
TRBV19	TRBJ2-3	.	many	TGTGCCAGTAGTACAACAGGGTTGCGGACAGATACGCAGTATTTT	CASSTTGLRTDTQYF
TRBV6-5	TRBJ1-1	.	.	TGTGCCAGCAGTTACCTACGAAGGAACACTGAAGCTTTCTTT	CASSYLRRNTEAFF
TRBV6-2/TRBV6-3	TRBJ2-3	.	few	TGTGCCAGCAACACACCAGGGGAGGGTAGCACAGATACGCAGTATTTT	CASNTPGEGSTDTQYF
TRBV25-1	TRBJ2-5	TRBD1	many	TGTGCCAGCAGCCCAGGGGGCTGGCAAGAGACCCAGTACTTC	CASSPGGWQETQYF
TRBV6-5	TRBJ1-2	.	many	TGTGCCAGCAGTCACTCGATCGGTAACTATGGCTACACCTTC	CASSHSIGNYGYTF
TRBV3-1	TRBJ2-7	TRBD2	many	TGTGCCAGCAGCCAAGTTGGCGGGCTAGCGGGATCGAGCTCCTACGAGCAGTACTTC	CASSQVGGLAGSSSYEQYF
TRBV12-3/TRBV12-4	TRBJ2-7	.	.	TGTGCCAGCAGAAGCGGCTGGAGCTCCTACGAGCAGTACTTC	CASRSGWSSYEQYF
TRBV10-1	TRBJ2-5	.	many	TGCGCCAGCAGTGATGGGGGTCGGGAGACCCAGTACTTC	CASSDGGRETQYF
TRBV9	TRBJ1-3	.	.	TGTGCCAGCAGCGTAGGAGACAGCTCTGGAAACACCATATATTTT	CASSVGDSSGNTIYF
TRBV12-3/TRBV12-4	TRBJ1-2	TRBD1	.	TGTGCCAGCAATAAGGGACAGACGTACTATGGCTACACCTTC	CASNKGQTYYGYTF
TRBV20-1	TRBJ2-3	TRBD2	many	TGCAGTGCTAGGAGAAGGGCGGCAGGGAGGGCAGATACGCAGTATTTT	CSARRRAAGRADTQYF
TRBV30	TRBJ1-1	.	.	TGTGCCTGGAACCGTCAGAGTTTCACTGAAGCTTTCTTT	CAWNRQSFTEAFF
TRBV4-1	TRBJ1-5	.	many	TGCGCCAGCAGCCAAGATATGGGGCAGCCCCAGCATTTT	CASSQDMGQPQHF
TRBV5-1	TRBJ1-6	.	.	TGCGCCGGCAGCTCGGACGGATATAATCCACCCCTCCACTTT	CAGSSDGYNPPLHF
TRBV7-9	TRBJ2-3	.	many	TGTGCCAGCAGCTTCCCGAGTAGCGGCACAGATACGCAGTATTTT	CASSFPSSGTDTQYF
TRBV5-1	TRBJ2-7	TRBD1	many	TGCGCCAGCAGCAAGACAGGGGAGGCCTACGAGCAGTACTTC	CASSKTGEAYEQYF
TRBV28	TRBJ1-2	TRBD1	many	TGTGCCAGCAGCCCCGGGACAGCAAGATATGGCTACACCTTC	CASSPGTARYGYTF
TRBV6-5	TRBJ2-7	.	many	TGTGCCAGCAGTCACGGAGCGGCAATTTCCTACGAGCAGTACTTC	CASSHGAAISYEQYF
TRBV18	TRBJ1-1	.	.	TGTGCCAGCTCACCACCGGGCAAGGCAGGAACTGAAGCTTTCTTT	CASSPPGKAGTEAFF
TRBV7-7	TRBJ2-1	TRBD2	many	TGTGCTAGCAGCCGCGCGGGGGGGGAGCAGTTCTTC	CASSRAGGEQFF
TRBV6-2/TRBV6-3	TRBJ2-3	.	many	TGTGCCAGCAGCAGAGAGACTCCTCGGGATACGCAGTATTTT	CASSRETPRDTQYF
TRBV4-2	TRBJ2-1	.	many	TGTGCCAGCAGCCAAGAAACGGGGGGGAGGGGGCGAATCTATCCGTTAAATGAGCAGTTCTTC	CASSQETGGRGRIYPLNEQFF
TRBV12-3/TRBV12-4	TRBJ2-5	TRBD2	.	TGTGCCAGCAGTTTACTGGGAGGGGAGACCCAGTACTTC	CASSLLGGETQYF